The clone carrying this TCR beta chain has more than one count but fewer than ten. Its antigen is undetermined. In each case, RNA was isolated and then reverse transcribed into cDNA as the sequencing template. Clones were sequenced by immunoSEQ multiplex PCR, and TCRdb holds only the in-frame ones, with some missing. This sample yields fewer than 250,000 clones, of which more than 30% are seen a single time; roughly 0.45% belongs to the top ten. The V end lost 9 bases, the J end lost 0 bases, and 8 bases lay between the germline ends. This CDR3 has 12 residues. The germline gives CDR1 MNHEY, CDR2 SMNVEV (reference sequence). The sample is drawn from a study of CD8+ T cells in alopecia areata. Study-wide points: Alphabeta T cells residing in normal skin are also sequenced in scalp samples. Lesional scalp exceeded normal scalp in clonality, especially in alopecia totalis/universalis. Expanded CD8+ clones among the top 100, as well as scalp clonality, were significantly decreased by tofacitinib.

Described treatment: oral pan-JAK inhibitor, 5-10 mg twice daily. Sequences were derived from CD4+ T cells sorted from blood, sampled at approximately week 34, from a patient treated with tofacitinib. The origin of this receptor is a human donor with alopecia areata. This chain joins TRBV27 and TRBJ1-2; D call uncertain. The CDR3, as DNA: TGTGCCAGTGGCCGTTCTAACTATGGCTACACCTTC. This sequence encodes CASGRSNYGYTF.